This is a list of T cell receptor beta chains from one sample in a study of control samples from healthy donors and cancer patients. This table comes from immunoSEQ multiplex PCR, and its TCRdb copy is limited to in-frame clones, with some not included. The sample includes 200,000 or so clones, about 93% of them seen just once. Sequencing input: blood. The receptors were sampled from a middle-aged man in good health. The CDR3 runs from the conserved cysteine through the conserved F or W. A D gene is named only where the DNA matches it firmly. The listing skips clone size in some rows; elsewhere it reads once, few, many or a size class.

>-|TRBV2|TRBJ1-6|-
CASSVPKARAVFNSPLHF
TGTGCCAGCAGTGTCCCCAAAGCCCGGGCAGTTTTCAATTCACCCCTCCACTTT
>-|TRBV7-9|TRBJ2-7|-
CASSSDRDASEQYF
TGTGCCAGCAGCTCCGACCGGGACGCCTCCGAGCAGTACTTC
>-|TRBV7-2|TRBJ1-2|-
CASSSVGLYGYTF
TGTGCCAGCAGCTCGGTAGGGCTCTATGGCTACACCTTC
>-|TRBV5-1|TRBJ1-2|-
CASGQLEGAGGYTF
TGCGCCAGCGGCCAACTTGAAGGAGCCGGCGGCTACACCTTC
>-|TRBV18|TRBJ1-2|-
CASSPSNEGTDYGYTF
TGTGCCAGCTCACCTAGCAATGAGGGGACCGACTATGGCTACACCTTC
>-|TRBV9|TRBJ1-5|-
CASSVGRGRNQPQHF
TGTGCCAGCAGCGTAGGCCGGGGCCGCAATCAGCCCCAGCATTTT
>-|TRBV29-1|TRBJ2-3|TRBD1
CSVRLQGDTQYF
TGCAGCGTGCGCCTACAGGGGGATACGCAGTATTTT
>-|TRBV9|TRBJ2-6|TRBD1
CASSPGTAKQNSGANVLTF
TGTGCCAGCAGCCCCGGGACAGCGAAACAAAACTCTGGGGCCAACGTCCTGACTTTC
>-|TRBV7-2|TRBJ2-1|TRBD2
CASSSRVAGLNEQFF
TGTGCCAGCAGCTCCCGGGTAGCGGGGCTCAATGAGCAGTTCTTC
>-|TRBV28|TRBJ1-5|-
CASTVGLLGGNQPQHF
TGTGCCAGCACCGTCGGACTCCTAGGGGGCAATCAGCCCCAGCATTTT
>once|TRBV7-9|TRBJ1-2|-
CASSLQLTVNYGYTF
TGTGCCAGCAGCTTACAGCTGACCGTGAACTATGGCTACACCTTC
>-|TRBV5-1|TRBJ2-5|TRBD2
CASSSSGLQETQYF
TGCGCCAGCAGCTCTAGCGGTTTACAAGAGACCCAGTACTTC
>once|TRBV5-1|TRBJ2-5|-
CASSALRFGKETQYF
TGCGCCAGCAGCGCACTACGCTTCGGTAAAGAGACCCAGTACTTC
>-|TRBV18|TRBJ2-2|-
CASSRAGRSGTGELFF
TGTGCCAGCTCTCGCGCTGGACGGTCGGGCACCGGGGAGCTGTTTTTT
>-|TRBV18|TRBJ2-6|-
CASSPPPGQTYSGANVLTF
TGTGCCAGCTCACCACCGCCGGGGCAGACGTACTCTGGGGCCAACGTCCTGACTTTC
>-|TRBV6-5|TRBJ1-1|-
CASSQDGLNTEAFF
TGTGCCAGCAGTCAGGACGGACTGAACACTGAAGCTTTCTTT
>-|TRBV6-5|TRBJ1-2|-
CASRGPNYGYTF
TGTGCCAGCAGAGGCCCTAACTATGGCTACACCTTC
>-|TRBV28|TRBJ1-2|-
CASNQWPGGYTF
TGTGCCAGTAATCAGTGGCCGGGGGGCTACACCTTC
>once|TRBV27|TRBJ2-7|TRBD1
CASSSLGTGWQYF
TGTGCCAGCAGTTCTCTTGGGACAGGGTGGCAGTACTTC
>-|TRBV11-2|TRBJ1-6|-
CASSLVPGAHSPLHF
TGTGCCAGCAGCTTAGTACCAGGGGCTCATTCACCCCTCCACTTT
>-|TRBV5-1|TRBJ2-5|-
CASSLEGRGGETQYF
TGCGCCAGCAGCTTGGAGGGGCGAGGTGGGGAGACCCAGTACTTC
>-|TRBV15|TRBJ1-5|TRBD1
CATSINPPTGGQPQHF
TGTGCCACCAGCATCAACCCCCCGACAGGGGGCCAGCCCCAGCATTTT
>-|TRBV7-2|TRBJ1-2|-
CASKRTARGLTNYGYTF
TGTGCCAGCAAGAGGACGGCCAGGGGTCTAACTAACTATGGCTACACCTTC
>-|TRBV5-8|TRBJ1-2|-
CASSLGYTF
TGTGCCAGCAGCTTAGGCTACACCTTC
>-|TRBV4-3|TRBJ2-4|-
CASSQDRGVSQYF
TGCGCCAGCAGCCAAGATAGGGGGGTGAGTCAGTACTTC
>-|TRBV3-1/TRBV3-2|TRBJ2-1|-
CASSPLWNPGRYEQFF
TGTGCCAGCAGCCCCCTATGGAATCCCGGGCGATATGAGCAGTTCTTC
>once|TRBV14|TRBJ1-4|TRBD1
CASSRDRVDEKLFF
TGTGCCAGCAGCCGGGACAGGGTGGACGAAAAACTGTTTTTT
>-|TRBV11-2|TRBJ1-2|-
CASSLRQPYGYTF
TGTGCCAGCAGCTTACGTCAGCCGTATGGCTACACCTTC
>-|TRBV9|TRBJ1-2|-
CASSLDETGRNGYTF
TGTGCCAGCAGCCTCGACGAGACAGGCCGTAATGGCTACACCTTC
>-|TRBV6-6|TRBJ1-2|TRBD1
CASSQIGQGQDF
TGTGCCAGCAGCCAGATAGGACAGGGACAGGACTTC
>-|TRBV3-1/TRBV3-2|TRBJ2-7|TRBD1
CASSAAPPGQGVFYEQYF
TGTGCCAGCAGCGCCGCCCCTCCAGGACAGGGTGTTTTTTACGAGCAGTACTTC
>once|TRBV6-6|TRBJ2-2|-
CATGGQGAGELFF
TGTGCCACCGGAGGGCAGGGCGCCGGGGAGCTGTTTTTT
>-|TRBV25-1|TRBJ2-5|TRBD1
CASRGQDWHQETQYF
TGTGCCAGCAGAGGACAGGATTGGCACCAAGAGACCCAGTACTTC
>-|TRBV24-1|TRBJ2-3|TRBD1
CATSDLQRTRDRETQYF
TGTGCCACCAGTGATTTGCAACGGACCCGGGACAGGGAGACGCAGTATTTT
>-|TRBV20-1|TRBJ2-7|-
CSASRDEQYF
TGCAGTGCTAGTAGGGACGAGCAGTACTTC
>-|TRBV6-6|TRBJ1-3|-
CASFSGTAGNTIYF
TGTGCCAGCTTCTCAGGGACGGCTGGAAACACCATATATTTT
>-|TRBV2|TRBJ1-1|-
CASSELTDTEAFF
TGTGCCAGCAGTGAATTAACAGACACTGAAGCTTTCTTT
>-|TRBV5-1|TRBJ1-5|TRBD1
CASSSSGGDQPQHF
TGCGCCAGCAGCTCATCAGGGGGCGATCAGCCCCAGCATTTT
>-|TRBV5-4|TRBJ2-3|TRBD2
CASSWTSGGPTDTQYF
TGTGCCAGCAGCTGGACTAGCGGGGGACCCACAGATACGCAGTATTTT
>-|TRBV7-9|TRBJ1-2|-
CASSSQGRGYGYTF
TGTGCCAGCAGCTCTCAGGGACGAGGCTATGGCTACACCTTC
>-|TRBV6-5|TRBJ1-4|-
CASSYLPRATNEKLFF
TGTGCCAGCAGTTACCTCCCTCGTGCAACTAATGAAAAACTGTTTTTT
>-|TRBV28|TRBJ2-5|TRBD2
CASSLIGGGVETQYF
TGTGCCAGCAGTTTAATTGGCGGGGGGGTAGAGACCCAGTACTTC
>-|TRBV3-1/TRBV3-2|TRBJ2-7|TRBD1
CASSPHRGGGAEQYF
TGTGCCAGCAGCCCTCACAGGGGTGGTGGTGCCGAGCAGTACTTC
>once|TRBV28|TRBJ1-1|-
CASSSHTGAFTEAFF
TGTGCCAGCAGCTCCCACACGGGTGCTTTCACTGAAGCTTTCTTT
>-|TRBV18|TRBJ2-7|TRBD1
CASSPPAGGYEQYF
TGTGCCAGCTCACCACCGGCAGGGGGTTACGAGCAGTACTTC
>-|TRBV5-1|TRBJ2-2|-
CASSLGGRDTGELFF
TGCGCCAGCAGCTTAGGGGGGCGGGACACCGGGGAGCTGTTTTTT
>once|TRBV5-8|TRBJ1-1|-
CASVSIEAFF
TGTGCCAGCGTGTCAATAGAAGCTTTCTTT
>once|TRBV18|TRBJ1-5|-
CASSPSSSNQPQHF
TGTGCCAGCTCACCAAGTTCCAGCAATCAGCCCCAGCATTTT
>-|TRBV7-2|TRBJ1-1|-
CASSFSNTEAFF
TGTGCCAGCAGCTTCAGCAACACTGAAGCTTTCTTT
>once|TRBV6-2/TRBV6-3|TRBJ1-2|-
CASSRSPLGYTF
TGTGCCAGCAGTCGGTCCCCTCTTGGCTACACCTTC
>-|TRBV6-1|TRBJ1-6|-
CASSEAPTGHSPLHF
TGTGCCAGCAGTGAAGCCCCAACCGGGCATTCACCCCTCCACTTT
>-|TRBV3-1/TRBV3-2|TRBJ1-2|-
CASSQDAGNGGYTF
TGTGCCAGCAGCCAAGATGCTGGGAACGGTGGCTACACCTTC
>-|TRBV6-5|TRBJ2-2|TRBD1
CASSRDRGGGELFF
TGTGCCAGCAGCCGGGACAGAGGCGGCGGGGAGCTGTTTTTT
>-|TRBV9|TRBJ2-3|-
CASSVGTGIDTQYF
TGTGCCAGCAGCGTAGGCACAGGGATAGATACGCAGTATTTT